Below are 7 T cell receptor beta chains sequenced from a single sample in a study of blood T cell repertoires in COVID-19. Clones were sequenced by immunoSEQ multiplex PCR, and TCRdb holds only the in-frame ones, with some missing. The sample holds over 150,000 clones; 80% to 90% are singletons and the top ten take 7% to 10%. The sequencing input was peripheral blood. These receptors originate from a woman aged 60-75 years with COVID-19, enrolled during active disease.

The chain combines TRBV19 with TRBJ2-1, with D possibly being TRBD1 (5 bases). Germline V lookup: CDR1 LNHDA, CDR2 SQIVND (reference sequence). Trimming removed 1 base at V and 4 bases at J, with 11 bases between. There are 15 residues in the CDR3. DNA for the CDR3: TGTGCCAGTAGTATAGTAGGGGCCCCATACAATGAGCAGTTCTTC. Its protein product is CASSIVGAPYNEQFF.

The chain couples TRBV5-4 to TRBJ1-4; 7 bases are shared with TRBD1. CDR1 SGHNT and CDR2 YYREEE come from the germline V gene (reference sequence). V lost 4 bases, J lost 4 bases, and 4 bases stayed unmatched. The CDR3 consists of 14 residues. DNA for the CDR3: TGTGCCAGCAGCCGGGACAGAGATAATGAAAAACTGTTTTTT. Its translation: CASSRDRDNEKLFF.

The genes are TRBV6-5 and TRBJ2-2, with 9 positions matching TRBD1. This CDR3 is built from 15 residues. The J segment lost 5 bases and the V segment lost 4 bases, leaving 5 bases of the junction unmatched. The germline CDR1 and CDR2 sequences are MNHEY and SVGAGI. CDR3 nucleotide sequence: TGTGCCAGCAGTTCGGACAGGGGAAGGACCGGGGAGCTGTTTTTT. It translates to CASSSDRGRTGELFF.

This clone was observed a few times. The chain recombines TRBV12-5 with TRBJ2-3, with D possibly TRBD1 on 7 matching bases. The CDR3 sequence is 14 residues long. Germline CDR1 and CDR2: LGHNT and FRNRAP. Deletions cut 3 bases from V and 6 bases from J, with 13 bases between. CDR3 DNA: TGTGCTAGTGGTTTTGGTGCAGGGGGGGATACGCAGTATTTT. Translated, it gives CASGFGAGGDTQYF.

The chain recombines TRBV3-1 (or the pseudogene TRBV3-2) with TRBJ1-1, with D perhaps TRBD1 (5 bases). V lost 2 bases and J lost 5, with 12 bases in between. Germline values: CDR1 LGHDT, CDR2 YNNKEL (reference sequence). This CDR3 has 14 residues. The CDR3, as DNA: TGTGCCAGCAGCCAAAACTGGGGGGGGACTGAAGCTTTCTTT. Protein product: CASSQNWGGTEAFF.

This clone occurred once. The J gene is TRBJ1-4, the V gene TRBV3-1 (or the pseudogene TRBV3-2); a possible D gene is TRBD1 (6 bases). Deletions cut 1 base from V and 10 bases from J, with 13 bases between. The CDR3 runs to 14 residues. CDR1 and CDR2 from the germline V gene are LGHDT and YNNKEL (reference sequence). As DNA, the CDR3 is TGTGCCAGCAGCCAAGGGACAGACAAGGGAAAACTGTTTTTT. It yields the protein CASSQGTDKGKLFF.

In its sample, this clone was seen a few times. The CDR3 DNA follows: TGTGCCAGCAGCCAACGTCAGGACTATGGCTACACCTTC. Protein product: CASSQRQDYGYTF. The chain uses TRBV14 and TRBJ1-2, with D unresolved. The CDR3 has 13 amino acids. Germline loops: CDR1 SGHDN, CDR2 FVKESK. Trimming stripped 2 bases from V and 3 bases from J, with 7 bases between.